This paragraph reports one T cell receptor beta chain. Germline CDR1 is SGHTA and CDR2 is FQGNSA. Trimming shortened V by 1 base and J by 6 bases, and 13 bases separated the two germline ends. CDR3 length equals 15 residues. The repertoire was sequenced with immunoSEQ multiplex PCR; TCRdb's copy has only in-frame clones and lacks some. The sample includes roughly 2,400 clones, roughly 77% of them seen just once. This entry belongs to a study of T cell repertoires in ileal Crohn's disease. The sequenced material came from ileal tissue. This sequence was found in an adult with Crohn's disease. This chain links TRBV7-2 with TRBJ1-5; D unresolved. The CDR3 region is CASSLENGVGQPQHF. In DNA form, the CDR3 reads TGTGCCAGCAGCTTAGAGAACGGGGTGGGTCAGCCCCAGCATTTT.